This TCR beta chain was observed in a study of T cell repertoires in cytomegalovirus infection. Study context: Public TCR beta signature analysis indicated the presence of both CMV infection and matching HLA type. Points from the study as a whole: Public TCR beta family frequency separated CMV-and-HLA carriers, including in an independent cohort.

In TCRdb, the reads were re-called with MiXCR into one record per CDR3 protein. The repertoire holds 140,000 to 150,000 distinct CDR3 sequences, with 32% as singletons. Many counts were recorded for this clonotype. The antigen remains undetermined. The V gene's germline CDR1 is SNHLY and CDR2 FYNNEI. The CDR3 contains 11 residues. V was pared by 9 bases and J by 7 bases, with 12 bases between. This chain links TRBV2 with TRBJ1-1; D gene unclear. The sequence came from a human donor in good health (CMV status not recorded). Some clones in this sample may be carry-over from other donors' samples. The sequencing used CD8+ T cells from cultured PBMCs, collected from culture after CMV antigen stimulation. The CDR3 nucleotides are TGTGCCAGGGTCGGACGTATTGAAGCTTTCTTT. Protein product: CARVGRIEAFF.